This TCR beta chain emerged from a study of response to subunit inactivated influenza vaccine. Study-wide results and limits: The authors suggested that every seasonal influenza vaccination recruits few new T cells.

TCRdb fed the RT-PCR reads into MiXCR, producing one record per CDR3 protein. The table has about 520,000 distinct CDR3 sequences, roughly 7.9% seen once. Germline CDR1 is ENHRY and CDR2 is SYGVKD. Trimming pared 2 bases from V and 7 bases from J, leaving 11 bases between. The CDR3 consists of 14 residues. This clonotype was detected ten times or more. Antigen: not known. The TCR originated in a man between 50 and 75 years old who received an inactivated influenza vaccine. The V gene is TRBV10-3, the J gene TRBJ2-2, with D tentatively TRBD2 (5 bases). Source: PBMCs from blood, taken roughly 24 months after vaccination. DNA of the CDR3: TGTGCCATCAGTGAGCTTTCCGGAGGCGGGGAGCTGTTTTTT. Amino acid sequence: CAISELSGGGELFF.